This T cell receptor (beta chain) was sequenced for a study of blood T cell repertoires in COVID-19. Study at large: T cells, B-cell-depleted T cells, or PBMCs supplied cDNA or gDNA.

This clone appeared a single time. In assigning cohorts, the study relied on participant-reported clinical history. The germline V and J ends were trimmed by 2 bases and 3 bases, with 11 bases remaining between them. The CDR3 is 14 amino acids. Germline V gives CDR1 SGHVS, CDR2 FQNEAQ. The method was immunoSEQ multiplex PCR; TCRdb's version includes in-frame clones alone and lacks a portion of them. The sample lists 250,000 or so clones, more than 85% occurring once. The source is a man between 40 and 49 years old who had been exposed to COVID-19. The V gene is TRBV7-8, the J gene TRBJ2-7; no definite D call. Sequencing was done on a sample of PBMCs or T cells enriched from blood (not recorded which). The CDR3, as DNA: TGTGCCAGCAGCTTACGTCTAGATTACTACGAGCAGTACTTC. It is translated as CASSLRLDYYEQYF.